The T cell receptor beta chain described here comes from a study of cytomegalovirus exposure and HLA in healthy donors. Study-level results: Reportedly, fewer N-insertions than the roughly 700-donor mean appeared in an Asian-associated ancestry cluster in a later analysis.

V was clipped by 4 bases and J by 3 bases; unmatched bases: 9. CDR1 is SGHKS and CDR2 is YYEKEE in the germline V gene (reference sequence). CDR3 size: 15 residues. In this sample, this clone turned up a few times. Its target is unknown. The donors comprised healthy bone marrow donors. The PCR had 60 Vbeta and 13 Jbeta primers. Some clones are missing from TCRdb's copy, which holds only in-frame ones; the method was immunoSEQ multiplex PCR. The profile covers about 79,000 clones, with 70% to 80% appearing a single time and 8.2% taken by the ten largest. The specimen sequenced was PBMCs. The V and J genes are TRBV5-5 and TRBJ1-2, with 7 bases that match TRBD1. This sequence originates from a man between 60 and 70 years old in good health and CMV-seronegative. CDR3 DNA sequence: TGTGCCAGCAGCCCGGGACAGAATCCGGACTATGGCTACACCTTC. Encoded protein: CASSPGQNPDYGYTF.